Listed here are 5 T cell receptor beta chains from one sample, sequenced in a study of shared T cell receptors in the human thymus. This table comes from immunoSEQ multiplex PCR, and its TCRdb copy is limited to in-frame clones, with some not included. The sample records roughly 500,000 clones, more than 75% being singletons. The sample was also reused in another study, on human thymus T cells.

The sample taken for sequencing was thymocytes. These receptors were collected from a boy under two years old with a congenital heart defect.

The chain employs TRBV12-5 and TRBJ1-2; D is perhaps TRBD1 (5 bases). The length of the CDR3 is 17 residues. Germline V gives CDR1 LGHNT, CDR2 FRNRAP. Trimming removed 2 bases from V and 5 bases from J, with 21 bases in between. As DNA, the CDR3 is TGTGCTAGTGGTTTGTTGGAAAGGGGTCAGTCAGGGTATGGCTACACCTTC. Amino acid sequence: CASGLLERGQSGYGYTF.

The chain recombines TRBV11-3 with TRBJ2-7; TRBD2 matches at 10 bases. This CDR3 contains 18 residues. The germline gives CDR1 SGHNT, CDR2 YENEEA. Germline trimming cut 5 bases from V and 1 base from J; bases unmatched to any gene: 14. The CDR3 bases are TGTGCCAGCAGCGAAGGAGGGCTAGCGGGAGTCAGTTCCTACGAGCAGTACTTC. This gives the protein CASSEGGLAGVSSYEQYF.

Here the CDR3 DNA reads TGTGCCAGCAGATTAAGCGACAAGGCCACAGCGGGATCGCCTACAGATACGCAGTATTTT. Residues: CASRLSDKATAGSPTDTQYF. The chain is built from TRBV5-8 and TRBJ2-3; 7 bases fit TRBD2. With 5 bases clipped from V and 3 bases from J, the junction kept 24 bases outside the gene matches. Germline-derived CDR1 and CDR2 are SGHTS and YDEGEE. The CDR3 totals 20 residues.

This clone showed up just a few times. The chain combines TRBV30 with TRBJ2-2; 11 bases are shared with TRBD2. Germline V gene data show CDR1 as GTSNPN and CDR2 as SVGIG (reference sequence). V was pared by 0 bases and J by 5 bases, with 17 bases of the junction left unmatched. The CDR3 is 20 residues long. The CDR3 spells CAWSVRPLPGLAEGTGELFF. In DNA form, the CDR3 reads TGTGCCTGGAGTGTACGGCCACTTCCGGGACTAGCGGAGGGAACCGGGGAGCTGTTTTTT.

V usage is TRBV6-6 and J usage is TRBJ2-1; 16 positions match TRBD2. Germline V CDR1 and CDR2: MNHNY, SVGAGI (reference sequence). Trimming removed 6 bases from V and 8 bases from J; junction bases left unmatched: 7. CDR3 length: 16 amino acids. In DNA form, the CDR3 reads TGTGCCAGCAGCCAGGGACTAGCGGGAGGGTGGGATGAGCAGTTCTTC. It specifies CASSQGLAGGWDEQFF.